This TCR beta chain derives from a study of blood T cell repertoires in COVID-19. Study-level information: Spain, Italy and the United States supplied samples that represented acute and convalescent COVID-19. Nucleic acid was either cDNA or gDNA, and it came from T cells, B-cell-depleted T cells, or PBMCs.

With 4 bases clipped from V and 10 bases from J, the junction kept 8 bases outside the gene matches. The CDR3 has 14 residues. Germline lookup yields CDR1 SGHTS and CDR2 YDEGEE. Clones were read by immunoSEQ multiplex PCR, and TCRdb kept only the in-frame ones, dropping some. This table holds 140,000 to 150,000 clones, 85% to 90% found once. Seattle-derived patients entered the study during active infection and were followed longitudinally. The gene calls are TRBV5-8 and TRBJ1-6; 7 bases align to TRBD1. What was sequenced was peripheral blood. This receptor was taken from a man aged 18 to 35 with COVID-19, enrolled during active disease. CDR3 nucleotides: TGTGCCAGCAGCCCTTACAGGGGACGCTCACCCCTCCACTTT. It specifies CASSPYRGRSPLHF.